This T cell receptor (beta chain) derives from a study of cytomegalovirus exposure and HLA in healthy donors (dated by TCRdb to the late 2010s). About the study as a whole: According to an earlier analysis of 587 of the donors, 150 million to 200 million T cells yielded 90 million to 130 million unique TCR beta sequences and 276 Gb of sequence data. To decide whether each TCR beta V gene segment behaved as functional or pseudogenic, an earlier analysis of some 600 of the donors relied on high-throughput TCR beta sequencing. All discovery cohort repertoires had been generated using a single sequencing platform. The study aimed to test whether cataloging public T cell receptors could reveal signatures of past pathogen exposure. High-throughput TCR immunosequencing, statistical association of individual TCRs with disease status, and machine learning were combined to predict cytomegalovirus infection status. On average, roughly 240,000 unique TCR beta nucleotide sequences were sequenced per donor among 398 genotyped donors of the cohort, with about 17% of those sequences being non-productive. A handful of DR-DQ haplotypes were handled as single units for association and clustering because linkage in the cohort was strong. The genetic ancestry cluster associated with self-reported Caucasian donors included around 76% of the 398 genotyped donors. The study profiled the T cell repertoires of hundreds of subjects by immunosequencing and related them to cytomegalovirus serostatus. Rather than using new phenotypic data, the later analysis identified candidate immune exposures from TCR beta sequences and from how often those sequences occurred across donors. Roughly 300 gigabases of sequencing data and approximately 84 million unique TCR sequences were included in an early release covering several hundred HLA-typed donors. To study patterns of TCR occurrence, a later analysis re-analyzed previously published TCR beta repertoires from 600 to 750 donors and added high-resolution HLA genotyping. Donor age, sex, ethnicity and CMV serostatus were collected together with the repertoire data. The number of typed donors differed by locus: about 629-630 for A, B, C, DRB1 and DQB1; 522 for DQA1; approximately 610 for DPA1; and some 470 for DPB1. A later genetic analysis took genome-wide SNP genotypes for about three fifths of the roughly 670 donors and used that subset as a discovery cohort. A separate validation cohort of roughly 120 different subjects was used in addition to the 666-subject first cohort. HLA typing included class I and class II loci at four-digit resolution.

Remarks on this clone: What antigen it recognizes has not been identified. At one of its ends the junction is not consistent with the germline gene, which may arise from a read error.

Libraries came from the immunoSEQ multiplex PCR assay. For the multiplex PCR, a mixture combining 60 forward primers for TCR Vbeta segments and 13 reverse primers for TCR Jbeta segments was used. The CDR3 region of rearranged TCR beta genes was amplified from genomic DNA with a multiplex PCR assay. The Illumina HiSeq System was used to sequence the amplified TCR beta libraries as 87-base-pair reads. In the original analysis: A later analysis counted some 80 million unique TCR beta chains across the approximately 700 repertoires, and around 9.9 million of these chains were shared by at least two donors. Raw reads were error-corrected and collapsed into unique sequences with a nearest-neighbor algorithm that merged closely related sequences to remove PCR and sequencing errors. To assign V, D and J gene segments, CDR3 sequences were aligned to IMGT reference sequences. For a sequence to be retained, at least a six-nucleotide match to both a V gene segment and a J gene segment was required. A rearrangement was called productive if the CDR3 had no stop codons and remained in frame with V and J, and every other rearrangement was called non-productive. Following IMGT convention, CDR3 was defined as the stretch from the second conserved V-encoded cysteine up to the conserved J-encoded phenylalanine. The earlier analysis of a few hundred of the donors excluded sequences that lacked an unambiguous match to a single V gene segment. In an earlier analysis of 587 of the donors, V segments were called functional above 56.7% productive rearrangements and were called segregating when the between-donor standard deviation exceeded 5%. To diagnose cytomegalovirus status from the catalog of TCR beta chain sequences, a statistical classification framework was built. V and J gene assignment, in a later analysis, came from comparing TCR nucleotide sequences with IMGT/GENE-DB human TR gene sequences. A later analysis assigned CDR3 sequences and most-parsimonious VDJ recombination scenarios with the TCRdist pipeline. In a later analysis, each TCR beta chain was defined by its CDR3 amino acid sequence together with its V-gene family, and reads without a unique V-gene family were excluded. In a later analysis, fewer than 650 highly shared, low-generation-probability nucleotide sequences were removed to address suspected cross-contamination and a sequencing artifact. In a later analysis, a clonal expansion index for each public chain was calculated from normalized within-repertoire ranks of inferred template counts. Generation probabilities in a later analysis came from a VDJ recombination model fitted to out-of-frame rearrangements, and those results were checked against IGoR. A later analysis scored TCR-TCR, TCR-HLA and TCR-CMV co-occurrence with hypergeometric tests, applying a repertoire-size bias correction to TCR pairs. To estimate false discovery rates, a later analysis permuted the HLA or CMV assignments 20 times. A later analysis grouped co-occurring TCRs with DBSCAN, adding TCRdist sequence similarity when clustering within HLA-allele-positive subsets. Repertoires with fewer than 30,000 or more than 120,000 public chains, plus five repertoires with anomalous nucleotide sharing, were excluded from co-occurrence clustering. The table comes from immuneACCESS by way of TCRdb, which keeps in-frame sequences with V and J called. Part of the clones is missing from these tables; in studies checked, under half for an unresolved V gene and the rest for unknown reasons. D and trimming come from the DNA, and the V and J calls and clone size come from that table. Here the sample has roughly 200,000 clones; approximately 83% occur a single time. The ten largest clones take up more than 0.6% of the sample.

Beyond this particular receptor, the publication reports: Several of the top co-occurrence clusters appeared to be linked to parvovirus B19, influenza, CMV and Epstein-Barr virus, according to a later analysis. In a later genetic analysis, fewer N-insertions in productive TCRs were reported among donors in an Asian-associated ancestry cluster than the approximately 710-donor mean. The classifier was reported to diagnose cytomegalovirus status with high specificity and sensitivity in both the original and validation cohorts. A later analysis found that TCR association rates varied across HLA loci, with DRB1 alleles showing the most associated TCRs and HLA-C alleles the fewest. A later genetic analysis associated a missense DCLRE1C variant with V-gene and J-gene trimming of TCR beta chains, and an independent cohort replicated the association. Most CMV-associated TCR beta chains appeared to be HLA-restricted in a later analysis, and the HLA associations seemed to be driven largely by CMV exposure. Three of the identified cytomegalovirus-associated TCR beta chains were confirmed in vitro to be specific for cytomegalovirus antigens. Compared with equally common non-associated chains, HLA-associated TCR beta chains in a later analysis were more clonally expanded and had lower generation probabilities. Presence/absence analyses assumed roughly uniform sequencing depth across donors, an assumption that may not hold. When HLA alleles, especially DR and DQ, strongly co-occurred, TCR associations were difficult to assign to individual alleles. Most TCR sequences were seen in very few donors, while some public TCRs were found in many individuals. A cluster of highly shared sequence variants was judged likely to represent a technical artifact of the sequencing pipeline. Only TCR beta chains were sequenced in this cohort, and the absence of alpha or paired-chain data limited detectable features. Linkage disequilibrium might explain the correlated functional status among segregating V segments, but an unknown experimental factor could not be excluded. A further reported finding was that TCR beta sequences accurately predicted the HLA-A and HLA-B alleles for most subjects in the first cohort. Some IMGT-functional V segments, including TRBV6-2 and TRBV6-3, could not be distinguished by the 87-base-pair reads and were therefore excluded. Because HLA typing was missing for some donors at each locus, association tests included only the typed subset. Because counts were too low, about 18 rarely observed V segments, including chromosome 9 orphons, were excluded from the earlier analysis of under 650 of the donors. The study gave a list of more than 150 TCR beta chains associated with cytomegalovirus. It was suggested by the authors that the approach could potentially be generalized to other disease states and immunological phenotypes. In an earlier analysis of over 550 of the donors, most TCR beta V segments were observed in productive rearrangements about 87% or about 30% of the time, broadly matching IMGT annotations. At a false discovery rate of 0.05, a later analysis linked about 16,000 TCR beta sequences to specific HLA alleles. CMV serostatus was the only immune exposure information available for the cohort.

In total, just over 650 healthy bone marrow donors made up the cohort. Cohort members were all nominally healthy when sampled, although unrecorded immune exposures were likely present. The donor was CMV seronegative and belonged to the group of several hundred seronegative cohort members. Every donor gave a peripheral blood sample, and the peripheral blood mononuclear cells from that sample were used for TCR beta sequencing. Genomic DNA was extracted from the blood cell samples with the Qiagen DNeasy Blood Extraction Kit. Taken from cysteine to phenylalanine, the CDR3 has 14 residues. Of all the DNA, just the CDR3 is kept, 42 bases in frame from base 1. Looking up the germline V gene yields CDR1 MNHNS and CDR2 SASEGT.

The chain couples TRBV6-1 to TRBJ2-7, with TRBD1 tentatively as D gene (5 bases match). The source material was PBMCs. This TCR derives from a boy under 10 years old in good health and CMV-seronegative. The CDR3 has the sequence CVSRLTVSSYEQYF. The sequenced DNA is TGTGTCAGCAGATTGACAGTAAGCTCCTACGAGCAGTACTTC.